This TCR beta chain was sequenced in a study of response to subunit inactivated influenza vaccine. About this clonotype: Its antigen is as yet unknown.

TCRdb used MiXCR to reprocess the RT-PCR reads, holding one entry per CDR3 protein. This table holds 610,000 or so distinct CDR3 sequences, 13% to 15% found once. V was cut by 0 bases and J by 10 bases, with 10 bases left in between. The CDR3 covers 13 residues. Germline lookup yields CDR1 MNHNS and CDR2 SASEGT. Study-level findings and limits: Authors suggested each seasonal influenza vaccination recruits few new T cells.

V and J are TRBV6-1 and TRBJ1-5; D gene uncertain. Sample: PBMCs from blood, taken 11 to 12 days after vaccination. The sequence was obtained from a man over 45 who received an inactivated influenza vaccine. The CDR3, as DNA: TGTGCCAGCAGTGAAGCGGGGTCGGGACCCCAGCATTTT. Its protein product is CASSEAGSGPQHF.